The clone carrying this T cell receptor beta chain was recorded a few times. Its specificity is not known. The length of the CDR3 is 15 residues. V lost 5 bases and J 3 bases, leaving 14 bases between the germline ends. Germline V gene lookup returns CDR1 SGHVS and CDR2 FNYEAQ. This specimen comes from a study of shared clonotypes between healthy human individuals. Study-wide background: Per donor, CD8 memory used one plate, CD8 naive used two, CD4 memory used three and CD4 naive used three.

Study findings and constraints: Memory subsets generally showed smaller estimated richness than naive subsets did.

Repertoires were generated with immunoSEQ multiplex PCR, while TCRdb's copy carries only in-frame clones and drops some. The sample lists approximately 720,000 clones; 72% were seen once. The clonotype was recovered from a woman between 25 and 40 years old in good health. Sequencing was done on a sample of memory CD4+ T cells sorted from blood. Described subset: CD45RA-negative fraction. V is TRBV7-6 and J is TRBJ2-1, with a possible D match to TRBD1 (6 bases). CDR3 sequence (DNA): TGTGCCAGCAGCCTCCAGGGGAGACTCTACAATGAGCAGTTCTTC. Translation gives CASSLQGRLYNEQFF.